The clone carrying this T cell receptor beta chain was detected once. Its specificity is unknown. This entry is derived from a study of T cell responses to AZD1222 COVID-19 vaccine. Study-wide results and caveats: The study reported that nearly half of spike-specific TCRs target unmutated variant regions. Spike was spanned by vaccine-associated CD4 TCRs, with dominance at 160-218 and 743-854.

Using immunoSEQ multiplex PCR, the repertoire was profiled, and TCRdb retains in-frame clones only, with some absent. The sample contains about 150,000 clones, about 85% of which appear only once. Germline V lookup: CDR1 LGHDT, CDR2 YNNKEL (reference sequence). The CDR3 is made up of 13 amino acids. Trimming pared 3 bases from V and 9 bases from J, leaving 9 bases between. The clonotype originates from an adult who had recovered from COVID-19. Source: peripheral blood, taken after recovery from COVID-19. The chain couples TRBV3-1 (or the pseudogene TRBV3-2) to TRBJ1-6; tentatively, D is TRBD1 (5 bases). The chain's CDR3 is CASSQRQFSPLHF. CDR3 coding DNA: TGTGCCAGCAGCCAGAGACAGTTTTCACCCCTCCACTTT.